Listed here are 31 T cell receptor beta chains from one sample, sequenced in a study of cytomegalovirus exposure and HLA in healthy donors. A multiplex PCR was run with 60 Vbeta primers and 13 Jbeta primers. The protocol was immunoSEQ multiplex PCR, while the TCRdb copy is restricted to in-frame clones and leaves out a portion. The sample includes 95,000 to 150,000 clones, 77% of them seen just once. The sample was PBMCs. Receptors originate from a human donor in good health.

The chain carries TRBV11-2 and TRBJ2-7; maybe TRBD2 (6 bases). This CDR3 is built from 13 residues. Per germline, CDR1 SGHAT and CDR2 FQNNGV. Trimming pared 4 bases from V and 6 bases from J, leaving 13 bases between. The CDR3 DNA reads as TGTGCCAGCAGCTCCGAGAGGAGGGGCGAGCAGTACTTC. Translated: CASSSERRGEQYF.

This rearrangement joins TRBV10-1 to TRBJ2-7, with TRBD1 matching 7 bases. CDR1 WNHNN and CDR2 SYGVQD come from the germline V gene (reference sequence). V shed 0 bases and J 4 bases; nucleotides not matched to a gene: 6. The CDR3 runs to 15 residues. CDR3 in amino acids: CASSESGTEIYEQYF. For the CDR3, the DNA is TGCGCCAGCAGTGAGTCCGGGACAGAAATTTACGAGCAGTACTTC.

The chain joins TRBV7-2 to TRBJ2-2; 8 bases fit TRBD2. The J segment lost 8 bases and the V segment lost 5 bases, leaving 10 bases of the junction unmatched. This CDR3 is 15 amino acids long. Germline-derived CDR1 and CDR2 are SGHTA and FQGNSA. The CDR3: CASSRAAGGIGELFF. The CDR3 DNA reads TGTGCCAGCAGCCGGGCGGCGGGAGGAATAGGGGAGCTGTTTTTT.

J is TRBJ2-2 and V is TRBV6-5; 7 bases line up with TRBD1. This CDR3 is 15 amino acids long. CDR1 and CDR2 (germline): MNHEY, SVGAGI. Trimming took 5 bases from V and 2 from J; bases not matched to a gene: 5. CDR3 in DNA: TGTGCCAGCAGTCACCGACAGGGCAACACCGGGGAGCTGTTTTTT. Its translation: CASSHRQGNTGELFF.

This chain connects TRBV7-8 to TRBJ1-6; D remains unclear. The germline V gene encodes CDR1 SGHVS and CDR2 FQNEAQ. V was shortened by 1 base and J by 4 bases, with 17 bases between the two germline ends. The CDR3 spans 18 residues. CDR3 DNA sequence: TGTGCCAGCAGCTTAGTAGCCCCGATCCTTCAATATAATTCACCCCTCCACTTT. Amino acid sequence: CASSLVAPILQYNSPLHF.

The chain recombines TRBV29-1 with TRBJ2-2; D might be TRBD1 (5 bases). V lost 4 bases and J lost 4, with 10 bases in between. The germline gives CDR1 SQVTM, CDR2 ANQGSEA. CDR3 length equals 13 residues. CDR3 in amino acids: CSVGGTTTGELFF. The CDR3 nucleotides are TGCAGCGTTGGGGGCACGACCACCGGGGAGCTGTTTTTT.

V gene TRBV9 combines with J gene TRBJ1-4; TRBD1 matches 7 bases. V was pared by 0 bases and J by 4 bases, with 15 bases of the junction left unmatched. This CDR3 comprises 19 residues. Germline V lookup: CDR1 SGDLS, CDR2 YYNGEE. The CDR3 DNA sequence: TGTGCCAGCAGCGTAGCCGGGGACAGCCCGAACCACCTTAATGAAAAACTGTTTTTT. Translation: CASSVAGDSPNHLNEKLFF.

V is TRBV6-1 and J is TRBJ2-7; TRBD1 is a possible D gene (6 bases). Per the germline V gene, CDR1 is MNHNS and CDR2 is SASEGT. The CDR3 is 13 residues long. Trimming shortened V by 5 bases and J by 1 base, and 9 bases separated the two germline ends. CDR3 DNA: TGTGCCAGCAGTTGGACAGAGTCCTACGAGCAGTACTTC. Translation: CASSWTESYEQYF.

This clone was recorded once. Lacking the conserved final phenylalanine or tryptophan, this CDR3 likely reflects a read error. V usage is TRBV28 and J usage is TRBJ2-4; 8 nucleotides agree with TRBD1. The V gene's germline CDR1 is MDHEN and CDR2 SYDVKM. CDR3 length equals 13 residues. The V and J ends lost 10 bases and 3 bases, in that order; junction bases with no gene match: 5. The CDR3 DNA reads TGTGCCACCCAGACAGGGGACAAAAACATTCAGTACCTC. This codes for CATQTGDKNIQYL.

This chain connects TRBV18 to TRBJ1-5, with D possibly being TRBD1 (6 bases). Germline CDR1 is KGHSH and CDR2 is LQKENI. There are 15 residues in the CDR3. The germline V and J ends were trimmed by 5 bases and 2 bases, with 13 bases remaining between them. The CDR3, as DNA: TGTGCCAGCTCATCGACAGGTTCGGGCAATCAGCCCCAGCATTTT. It specifies CASSSTGSGNQPQHF.

J is TRBJ2-5 and V is TRBV19; no clear D. Trimming shortened V by 5 bases and J by 5 bases, and 6 bases separated the two germline ends. Germline V CDR1 and CDR2: LNHDA, SQIVND (reference sequence). CDR3 length: 11 amino acids. The chain's CDR3 is CASSFRETQYF. CDR3 nucleotides: TGTGCCAGTAGTTTTCGGGAGACCCAGTACTTC.

There are a few counts of this clone. The chain joins TRBV6-4 to TRBJ1-6; 8 bases are a match to TRBD1. This CDR3 region has 14 residues. Germline V lookup: CDR1 MRHNA, CDR2 SNTAGT. Unmatched junction bases numbered 3, after V lost 6 bases and J lost 5 bases. CDR3 region: CASSEDRDNSPLHF. CDR3 in DNA: TGTGCCAGCAGCGAGGACAGGGATAATTCACCCCTCCACTTT.

The chain carries TRBV25-1 and TRBJ2-1; 9 nucleotides agree with TRBD2. Germline V CDR1 and CDR2: MGHDK, SYGVNS. CDR3 length: 14 residues. The V and J ends lost 5 bases and 3 bases, in that order; junction bases with no gene match: 2. The CDR3 protein is CASSQREDYNEQFF. The CDR3 DNA reads as TGTGCCAGCAGTCAGCGGGAGGACTACAATGAGCAGTTCTTC.

This clone was counted a few times. It may be a read error: a sequence one base away is much more abundant. The chain couples TRBV4-2 to TRBJ1-5; 7 nucleotides align to TRBD1. CDR1 is LGHNA and CDR2 is YNFKEQ in the germline V gene. The CDR3 runs to 14 residues. J lost 6 bases, V lost 4 bases, and 6 bases had no gene match. For the CDR3, the DNA is TGTGCCAGCAGCCTCCTCAGGGGGAGTCAGCCCCAGCATTTT. It yields the protein CASSLLRGSQPQHF.

CDR3 protein: CASSRTGNTEAFF. The CDR3 DNA reads as TGTGCCAGCAGCAGGACAGGGAACACTGAAGCTTTCTTT. The chain employs TRBV6-6 and TRBJ1-1; 7 bases align to TRBD1. The V segment lost 6 bases and the J segment 1 base; nucleotides outside the gene matches: 2. This CDR3 is built from 13 residues. Per the germline V gene, CDR1 is MNHNY and CDR2 is SVGAGI (reference sequence).

This chain connects TRBV10-3 to TRBJ1-1; D perhaps matches TRBD1 (6 bases). Trimming shortened V by 2 bases and J by 1 base, and 17 bases separated the two germline ends. Per the germline V gene, CDR1 is ENHRY and CDR2 is SYGVKD. The CDR3 has 17 amino acids. In DNA form, the CDR3 reads TGTGCCATCAGTGAGAGGGGCGGGGGGCTCCAGAACACTGAAGCTTTCTTT. Its protein product is CAISERGGGLQNTEAFF.

The rearrangement joins TRBV7-3 to TRBJ2-5; possibly TRBD2 for D (5 bases). The V and J ends lost 5 bases and 5 bases respectively, with 15 bases between them. The germline V gene has CDR1 SGHTA and CDR2 FQGTGA. The CDR3 loop spans 14 amino acids. CDR3 nucleotides: TGTGCCAGCAGCCCCCAACCGGGAACGGAGACCCAGTACTTC. As protein: CASSPQPGTETQYF.

The V and J genes are TRBV5-6 and TRBJ2-2, with D maybe TRBD2 (5 bases). V dropped 1 base and J dropped 3 bases, with 10 bases sitting between them. The CDR3 runs 15 residues. Germline CDR1 and CDR2: SGHDT and YYEEEE. The CDR3 region is CASSLQRLHTGELFF. For the CDR3, the DNA is TGTGCCAGCAGCTTGCAGCGGCTCCACACCGGGGAGCTGTTTTTT.

The chain links TRBV28 to TRBJ2-7, with D possibly being TRBD2 (7 bases). The V end was cut by 10 bases, the J end by 10 bases, with 20 bases between. This CDR3 is 12 amino acids long. CDR1 is MDHEN and CDR2 is SYDVKM in the germline V gene. The CDR3 reads CATHPDPGGQYF. The CDR3 nucleotides read TGTGCCACGCACCCCGACCCGGGGGGCCAGTACTTC. The whole variable domain, filled in from reference TRBV28 and TRBJ2-7, reads DVKVTQSSRYLVKRTGEKVFLECVQDMDHENMFWYRQDPGLGLRLIYFSYDVKMKEKGDIPEGYSVSREKKERFSLILESASTNQTSMYLCATHPDPGGQYFGPGTRLTVT.

This chain joins TRBV6-6 and TRBJ1-3; 7 positions agree with TRBD1. This CDR3 comprises 14 residues. Germline loops: CDR1 MNHNY, CDR2 SVGAGI (reference sequence). V gave up 2 bases and J gave up 5 bases; unmatched junction bases: 3. CDR3 sequence reads: CASSYEGARNTIYF. The CDR3 DNA is TGTGCCAGCAGTTACGAGGGGGCTAGAAACACCATATATTTT.

The chain has TRBV7-9 and TRBJ2-2, with 8 nucleotides matching TRBD1. Trimming took 6 bases from V and 0 from J; bases not matched to a gene: 0. This CDR3 has 14 residues. Germline CDR1 SEHNR, CDR2 FQNEAQ (reference sequence). The CDR3 reads CASRQGANTGELFF. The CDR3 region has the DNA TGTGCCAGCAGACAGGGGGCGAACACCGGGGAGCTGTTTTTT. Combining the CDR3 with reference TRBV7-9 and TRBJ2-2 gives the whole variable domain DTGVSQNPRHKITKRGQNVTFRCDPISEHNRLYWYRQTLGQGPEFLTYFQNEAQLEKSRLLSDRFSAERPKGSFSTLEIQRTEQGDSAMYLCASRQGANTGELFFGEGSRLTVL.

The V and J genes are TRBV19 and TRBJ2-2; TRBD2 agrees at 9 bases. V was pared by 4 bases and J by 1 base, with 1 base of the junction left unmatched. The germline V gene has CDR1 LNHDA and CDR2 SQIVND (reference sequence). This CDR3 spans 15 amino acids. This chain's CDR3 is CASSSSGRNTGELFF. Written as DNA, the CDR3 is TGTGCCAGTAGTAGTAGCGGGAGGAACACCGGGGAGCTGTTTTTT. The full variable domain, its missing parts supplied by reference TRBV19 and TRBJ2-2, is DGGITQSPKYLFRKEGQNVTLSCEQNLNHDAMYWYRQDPGQGLRLIYYSQIVNDFQKGDIAEGYSVSREKKESFPLTVTSAQKNPTAFYLCASSSSGRNTGELFFGEGSRLTVL.

This sequence joins TRBV19 and TRBJ2-7; 12 nucleotides match TRBD1. CDR1 and CDR2 (germline): LNHDA, SQIVND (reference sequence). The CDR3 contains 17 residues. The V gene end was trimmed by 2 bases and the J gene end by 1 base; junction bases not matched to a gene: 6. The CDR3 here is CASSILTGQGASYEQYF. Here the CDR3 DNA reads TGTGCCAGTAGTATACTAACGGGACAGGGGGCGTCCTACGAGCAGTACTTC.

This rearrangement joins TRBV11-2 to TRBJ2-5; D is possibly TRBD2 (6 bases). Germline V gene data show CDR1 as SGHAT and CDR2 as FQNNGV. V gave up 5 bases and J gave up 2 bases, with 12 bases separating them. This CDR3 is 14 amino acids long. The CDR3 spells CASSPIRGQETQYF. The CDR3 DNA is TGTGCCAGCAGCCCGATCCGGGGGCAAGAGACCCAGTACTTC.

The chain carries TRBV5-8 and TRBJ2-4; D might be TRBD1 (6 bases). The CDR3 is 16 residues long. Germline loops: CDR1 SGHTS, CDR2 YDEGEE. Trimming took off 4 bases at V and 0 bases at J, with 14 bases between the two ends. CDR3 in amino acids: CASSDGQPLAKNIQYF. The CDR3 DNA sequence: TGTGCCAGCAGCGACGGACAGCCTCTAGCCAAAAACATTCAGTACTTC.

V is TRBV19 and J is TRBJ2-7, with D possibly TRBD2 on 6 matching bases. CDR1 and CDR2 (germline): LNHDA, SQIVND (reference sequence). The CDR3 length is 14 residues. The V and J ends lost 5 bases and 5 bases respectively, with 16 bases between them. DNA of the CDR3: TGTGCCAGTAGTCTTAGCGGTCTCAAGGACGAGCAGTACTTC. It specifies CASSLSGLKDEQYF.

This chain's CDR3 is CASSPPPLTGSYGYTF. The DNA of the CDR3 is TGTGCCAGCAGCCCACCTCCGTTGACAGGTTCCTATGGCTACACCTTC. V is TRBV7-9 and J is TRBJ1-2, with D perhaps matching TRBD1 (6 bases). Deletions cut 5 bases from V and 4 bases from J, with 20 bases between. The CDR3 runs 16 residues. Germline-derived CDR1 and CDR2 are SEHNR and FQNEAQ (reference sequence).

This chain uses TRBV19 with TRBJ2-7, with 11 bases fitting TRBD2. Germline CDR1 reads LNHDA; CDR2 reads SQIVND (reference sequence). Trimming took 3 bases from V and 2 from J; bases not matched to a gene: 3. The CDR3 totals 15 residues. The CDR3 nucleotides read TGTGCCAGTAGTATCATGACTAGCGGGGCCTACGAGCAGTACTTC. Translation: CASSIMTSGAYEQYF.

DNA for the CDR3: TGTGCCAGCAGCGAGTTAGCGGGAGGCGGCCGAGAGACCCAGTACTTC. Residues: CASSELAGGGRETQYF. This chain uses TRBV14 with TRBJ2-5; 10 nucleotides align to TRBD2. The V and J ends lost 5 bases and 4 bases, in that order; junction bases with no gene match: 10. The germline V gene encodes CDR1 SGHDN and CDR2 FVKESK. The CDR3 runs to 16 residues.

The chain uses TRBV11-2 and TRBJ1-1; TRBD1 might be the D (6 bases). Per the germline V gene, CDR1 is SGHAT and CDR2 is FQNNGV. This CDR3 has 13 residues. Trimming took 8 bases from V and 7 from J, leaving 17 bases between them. CDR3 bases: TGTGCCAGCCTATCGGGGGGGCTGGGTGAAGCTTTCTTT. Translation: CASLSGGLGEAFF.

The chain has TRBV2 and TRBJ2-1; 11 nucleotides align to TRBD2. Germline V gene sequence: CDR1 SNHLY, CDR2 FYNNEI. V shed 5 bases, J shed 5 bases, and the junction held 5 bases outside the gene matches. The CDR3 sequence is 15 residues long. The CDR3 here is CASSTQLAGDNEQFF. The CDR3 coding sequence is TGTGCCAGCAGTACTCAACTAGCGGGAGACAATGAGCAGTTCTTC.